Given below is one T cell receptor (beta chain) in context. Its antigen is unidentified. V gave up 2 bases and J gave up 3 bases; unmatched junction bases: 6. The CDR3 loop spans 16 amino acids. Germline CDR1 MGHRA, CDR2 YSYEKL. This sample is part of a study of cytomegalovirus exposure and HLA in healthy donors. Notes on the study in general: The classifier, whose performance was assessed in both the original and validation cohorts, reportedly diagnosed cytomegalovirus status with high specificity and sensitivity.

The PCR was carried out with 60 Vbeta primers and 13 Jbeta primers. Clones were read by immunoSEQ multiplex PCR, and TCRdb kept only the in-frame ones, dropping some. The sample contains under 55,000 clones, roughly 73% of which appear only once. The TCR sequence derives from a man between 18 and 35 years old in good health and CMV-seronegative. The chain couples TRBV4-1 to TRBJ2-1; 8 positions agree with TRBD2. Sequencing was done on a sample of PBMCs. DNA for the CDR3: TGCGCCAGCAGCCAACCACTAGCGGAATACTACAATGAGCAGTTCTTC. This encodes CASSQPLAEYYNEQFF.